This TCR beta chain was observed in a study of cytotoxic CD8 clonotypes in ibrutinib-treated CLL. Findings of the study overall: Sustained-remission and progressing patients had different sampling times.

V lost 3 bases and J lost 1; bases outside the gene matches: 4. This CDR3 has 15 amino acids. Germline CDR1 and CDR2: MGHRA and YSYEKL. With regard to this clone: Its antigen is unknown.

The planned depth of sequencing spanned 1 in 200,000 to 1 in 1 million T cells. Measured with immunoSEQ multiplex PCR; TCRdb has only the in-frame clones, and not every one. The data show about 200,000 clones, over 65% seen once. This chain joins TRBV4-1 and TRBJ2-3; 7 nucleotides agree with TRBD1. The material was PBMCs, obtained after 12 months of ibrutinib treatment. The clonotype was recovered from a human donor with chronic lymphocytic leukemia. CDR3 in DNA: TGCGCCAGCAGCCAGCAGGGGGAACGCACAGATACGCAGTATTTT. Its translation: CASSQQGERTDTQYF.